This T cell receptor beta chain stems from a study of shared clonotypes between healthy human individuals. Study as a whole: Plates per donor: three CD4 naive, three CD4 memory, two CD8 naive, one CD8 memory. Findings and caveats of the study: Clonotype sharing across a few donors was observed for around 5% of naive CD4 clonotypes. Non-shared clonotypes showed lower generation probabilities than clonotypes common to all four donors.

This table comes from immunoSEQ multiplex PCR, and its TCRdb copy is limited to in-frame clones, with some not included. This sample has 950,000 to 1,100,000 clones, with about 84% found just once. Of note for this clone: Its matching antigen is unknown.

Donors were healthy HIV-negative adults without recent acute infections or vaccinations. Sequenced sample: memory CD4+ T cells from PBMCs. The subset was: CD45RA-negative fraction. The TCR was taken from a man younger than 35 in good health. Some clones in this sample may be carry-over from other donors' samples.

This CDR3 is CAWSNDVSSSPLHF. CDR3 coding DNA: TGTGCCTGGAGTAACGACGTTTCAAGTTCACCCCTCCACTTT. The chain couples TRBV30 to TRBJ1-6, with no clear D. CDR3 length: 14 amino acids. Trimming pared 2 bases from V and 9 bases from J, leaving 14 bases between. Germline CDR1 reads GTSNPN; CDR2 reads SVGIG (reference sequence).